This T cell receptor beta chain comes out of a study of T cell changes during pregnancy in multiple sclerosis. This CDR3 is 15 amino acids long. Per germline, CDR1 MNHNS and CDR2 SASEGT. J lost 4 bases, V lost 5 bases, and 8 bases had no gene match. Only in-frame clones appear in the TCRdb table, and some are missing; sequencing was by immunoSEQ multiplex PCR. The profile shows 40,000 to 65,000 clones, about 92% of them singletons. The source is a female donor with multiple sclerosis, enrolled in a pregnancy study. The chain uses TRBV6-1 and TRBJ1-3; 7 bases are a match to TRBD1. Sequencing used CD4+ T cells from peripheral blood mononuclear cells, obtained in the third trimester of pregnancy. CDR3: CASSPRDRSGNTIYF. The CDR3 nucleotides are TGTGCCAGCAGTCCCCGGGACAGATCGGGAAACACCATATATTTT.